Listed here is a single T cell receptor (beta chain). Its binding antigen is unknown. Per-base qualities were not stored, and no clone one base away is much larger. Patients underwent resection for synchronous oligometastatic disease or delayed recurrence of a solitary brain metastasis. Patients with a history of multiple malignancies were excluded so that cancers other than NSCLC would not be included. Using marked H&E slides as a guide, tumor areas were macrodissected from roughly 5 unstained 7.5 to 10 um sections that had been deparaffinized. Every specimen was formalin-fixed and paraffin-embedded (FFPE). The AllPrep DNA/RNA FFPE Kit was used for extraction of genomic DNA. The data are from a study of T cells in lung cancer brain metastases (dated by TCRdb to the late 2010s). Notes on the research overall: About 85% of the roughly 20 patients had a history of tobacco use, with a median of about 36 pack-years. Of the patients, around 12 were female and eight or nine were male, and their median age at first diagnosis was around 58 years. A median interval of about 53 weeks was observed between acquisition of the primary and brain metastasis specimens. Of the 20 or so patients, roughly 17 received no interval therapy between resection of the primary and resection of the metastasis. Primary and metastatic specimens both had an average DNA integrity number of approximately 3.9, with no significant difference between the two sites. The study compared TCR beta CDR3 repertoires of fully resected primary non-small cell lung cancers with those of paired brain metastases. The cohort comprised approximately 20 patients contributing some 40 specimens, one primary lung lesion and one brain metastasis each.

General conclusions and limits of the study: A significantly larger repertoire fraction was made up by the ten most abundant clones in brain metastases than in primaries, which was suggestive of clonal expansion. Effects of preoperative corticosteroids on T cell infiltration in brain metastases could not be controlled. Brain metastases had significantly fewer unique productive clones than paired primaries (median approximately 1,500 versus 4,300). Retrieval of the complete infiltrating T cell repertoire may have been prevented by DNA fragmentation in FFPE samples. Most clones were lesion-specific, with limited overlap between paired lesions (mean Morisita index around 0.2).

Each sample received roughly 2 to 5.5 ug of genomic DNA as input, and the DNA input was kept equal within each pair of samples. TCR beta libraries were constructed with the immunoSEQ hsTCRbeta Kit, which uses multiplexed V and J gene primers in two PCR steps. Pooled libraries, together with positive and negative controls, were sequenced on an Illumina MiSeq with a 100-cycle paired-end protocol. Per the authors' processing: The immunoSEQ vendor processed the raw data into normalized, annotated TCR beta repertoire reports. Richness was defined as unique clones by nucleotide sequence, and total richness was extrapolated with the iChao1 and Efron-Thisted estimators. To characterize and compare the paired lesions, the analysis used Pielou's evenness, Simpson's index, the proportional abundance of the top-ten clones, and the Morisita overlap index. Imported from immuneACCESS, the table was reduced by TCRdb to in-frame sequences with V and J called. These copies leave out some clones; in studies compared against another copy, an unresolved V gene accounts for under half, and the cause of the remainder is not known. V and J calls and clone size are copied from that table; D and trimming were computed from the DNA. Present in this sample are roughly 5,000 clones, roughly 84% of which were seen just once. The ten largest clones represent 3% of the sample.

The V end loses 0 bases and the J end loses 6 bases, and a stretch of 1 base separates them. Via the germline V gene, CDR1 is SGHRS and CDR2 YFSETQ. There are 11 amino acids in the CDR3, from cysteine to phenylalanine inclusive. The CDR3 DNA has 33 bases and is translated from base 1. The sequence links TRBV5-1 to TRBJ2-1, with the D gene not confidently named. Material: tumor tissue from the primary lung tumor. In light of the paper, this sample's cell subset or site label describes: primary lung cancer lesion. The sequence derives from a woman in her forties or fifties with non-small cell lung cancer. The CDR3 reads CASSLANEQFF. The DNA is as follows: TGCGCCAGCAGCTTGGCCAATGAGCAGTTCTTC. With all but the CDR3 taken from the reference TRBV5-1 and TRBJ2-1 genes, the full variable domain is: KAGVTQTPRYLIKTRGQQVTLSCSPISGHRSVSWYQQTPGQGLQFLFEYFSETQRNKGNFPGRFSGRQFSNSRSEMNVSTLELGDSALYLCASSLANEQFFGPGTRLTVL.